The sequence of this T cell receptor (beta chain) was determined in a study of cytomegalovirus exposure and HLA in healthy donors. V lost 3 bases and J 7 bases, leaving 19 bases between the germline ends. Germline CDR1 is SGDLS and CDR2 is YYNGEE. This CDR3 is built from 15 residues. Notes on this clone: No antigen is known for it.

The PCR made use of 60 Vbeta and 13 Jbeta primers. Generated by immunoSEQ multiplex PCR, the TCRdb table keeps only in-frame clones and is missing some. The sample includes some 130,000 clones, around four fifths of them seen just once. Study-wide results and limits: Apart from CMV serostatus, no immune exposure information was available.

Sequenced sample: PBMCs. The chain has TRBV9 and TRBJ2-5; TRBD2 is a possible D gene (6 bases). The clonotype originates from a male donor in good health and CMV-seropositive. The chain's CDR3 is CASSGRDLTEGTQYF. Here the CDR3 DNA reads TGTGCCAGCAGCGGCCGGGACTTGACCGAGGGGACCCAGTACTTC.